The next 11 T cell receptor beta chains were all read from a single sample in a study of metastatic and nonmetastatic thyroid tumors (dated by TCRdb to the early 2020s). No patient had received any treatment before thyroid surgery. The library relied on PCR. The sequencing machine was an Illumina HiSeq 4000. TCRdb itself trimmed the public reads at Q25 with fastp, ran MiXCR and retained productive beta chains. This sample comprises about 31,000 clones, around 20% of them detected only once. About 22% of the sample goes to the ten largest clones. Sequencing input: blood. The receptors were sampled from a female donor with papillary thyroid cancer or a benign thyroid nodule (not recorded which). Some clones in this sample may be carry-over from other donors' samples.

This clone came up a few times. The chain couples TRBV15 to TRBJ2-3; 9 bases map to TRBD1. Germline V gene lookup returns CDR1 LNHNV and CDR2 YYDKDF (reference sequence). The CDR3 runs to 14 residues. Trimming removed 5 bases from V and 4 bases from J; junction bases left unmatched: 4. CDR3 sequence reads: CATSPQGAADTQYF. In DNA, the CDR3 is TGTGCCACCAGCCCACAGGGGGCGGCAGATACGCAGTATTTT. Using reference TRBV15 and TRBJ2-3 for the parts outside the CDR3, the full variable domain is DAMVIQNPRYQVTQFGKPVTLSCSQTLNHNVMYWYQQKSSQAPKLLFHYYDKDFNNEADTPDNFQSRRPNTSFCFLDIRSPGLGDTAMYLCATSPQGAADTQYFGPGTRLTVL.

The table lists this clone with many counts. The chain has TRBV7-9 and TRBJ2-7, with 7 bases aligning to TRBD1. CDR1 SEHNR and CDR2 FQNEAQ come from the germline V gene (reference sequence). Unmatched junction bases numbered 1, after V lost 5 bases and J lost 0 bases. The CDR3 length is 13 residues. This CDR3 is CASSHRGSYEQYF. Written as DNA, the CDR3 is TGTGCCAGCAGCCACAGGGGCTCCTACGAGCAGTACTTC.

Many counts were recorded for this clone. The genes are TRBV7-2 and TRBJ1-2; D unclear. The CDR3 totals 14 residues. The germline CDR1 and CDR2 sequences are SGHTA and FQGNSA. V was clipped by 0 bases and J by 0 bases, with 5 bases between them. DNA for the CDR3: TGTGCCAGCAGCTTAGCGGTTACTAACTATGGCTACACCTTC. Residues: CASSLAVTNYGYTF. Complete variable domain (other parts from reference TRBV7-2 and TRBJ1-2): GAGVSQSPSNKVTEKGKDVELRCDPISGHTALYWYRQSLGQGLEFLIYFQGNSAPDKSGLPSDRFSAERTGGSVSTLTIQRTQQEDSAVYLCASSLAVTNYGYTFGSGTRLTVV.

This clone appeared many times. This chain joins TRBV7-9 and TRBJ1-2; D call uncertain. V lost 4 bases to trimming and J lost 0 bases, with 9 bases between them. This CDR3 contains 14 residues. The germline V gene encodes CDR1 SEHNR and CDR2 FQNEAQ (reference sequence). This CDR3 is CASSSSEPNYGYTF. The CDR3 DNA is TGTGCCAGCAGCTCCTCGGAACCTAACTATGGCTACACCTTC.

This clone occurred a few times. J is TRBJ2-7 and V is TRBV29-1; no reliable D call. Germline V gene data show CDR1 as SQVTM and CDR2 as ANQGSEA. This CDR3 contains 13 residues. Trimming took 4 bases from V and 2 from J, leaving 12 bases between them. The CDR3 spells CSVVMADTYEQYF. Here the CDR3 DNA reads TGCAGCGTTGTAATGGCAGACACCTACGAGCAGTACTTC.

For this clone: One end of the junction does not line up with germline, which may come from a read error. The gene calls are TRBV3-1 and TRBJ1-5, with a possible D match to TRBD1 (6 bases). Looked up from germline, CDR1 is LGHDT and CDR2 is YNNKEL (reference sequence). This CDR3 has 15 residues. CDR3 nucleotides: TGTGCCAACAGCCAAGGTCCCAGGGGCAATCAGCTCCAGCATTTT. It codes for CANSQGPRGNQLQHF.

The J gene is TRBJ1-1, the V gene TRBV6-1; a weak D match, TRBD1 (6 bases). Between the trimmed V and J ends, which lost 2 bases and 3 bases, there was a span of 16 bases. Germline V gene data show CDR1 as MNHNS and CDR2 as SASEGT. This CDR3 has 16 amino acids. CDR3 protein: CASSEIIYRADTEAFF. In DNA form, the CDR3 reads TGTGCCAGCAGTGAAATAATATACAGGGCGGACACTGAAGCTTTCTTT.

This clone has at least ten counts. The chain recombines TRBV20-1 with TRBJ2-5; 13 bases agree with TRBD2. Germline assignment: CDR1 DFQATT and CDR2 SNEGSKA (reference sequence). V dropped 0 bases and J dropped 5; count of bases not matched to a gene: 6. This CDR3 spans 16 amino acids. The CDR3 coding sequence is TGCAGTGCTAGAGATTTACTAGCGGGGGGGCTGGAGACCCAGTACTTC. Residues: CSARDLLAGGLETQYF.

Many counts were recorded for this clone. This rearrangement joins TRBV7-2 to TRBJ2-1; possible D gene TRBD2, 5 bases. In germline, CDR1 is SGHTA, CDR2 FQGNSA. V lost 3 bases, J lost 8 bases, and 8 bases lay in between. There are 12 residues in the CDR3. CDR3 coding DNA: TGTGCCAGCAGCTTGTCGGGGTATGAGCAGTTCTTC. Protein sequence: CASSLSGYEQFF.

This clone was seen a few times. This chain joins TRBV28 and TRBJ1-2; 11 bases are shared with TRBD1. Germline values: CDR1 MDHEN, CDR2 SYDVKM. The junction had 10 bases not matched to a gene; V was cut back by 7 bases and J by 6 bases. The CDR3 runs to 15 residues. This CDR3 is CASNPLDRGLDGYTF. Written as DNA, the CDR3 is TGTGCCAGCAACCCTTTGGACAGGGGGCTAGATGGCTACACCTTC.

Concerning this clone itself: A much larger clone differs by one base, so this may be a read error. Other DNA sequences in this sample translate to the same CDR3. The gene calls are TRBV20-1 and TRBJ2-7; D unclear. This CDR3 has 13 residues. Germline CDR1 reads DFQATT; CDR2 reads SNEGSKA (reference sequence). CDR3 loop: CSARPSGSYEQYF. The CDR3 DNA reads TGCAGTGCTAGACCTTCCGGCAGCTACGAGCAGTATTTC.